Detailed here is one T cell receptor (beta chain). Its target is unknown. Produced via immunoSEQ multiplex PCR; TCRdb's table is partial and in-frame only. The data show roughly 70,000 clones, with 88% seen just once and 0.67% held by the top ten. The data originate from a study of OX40 agonist ivuxolimab in advanced cancers. Study details: Ivuxolimab, an agonist antibody against OX40 (CD134), was given to patients. Patients treated during dose escalation were battling hepatocellular carcinoma, melanoma, renal cell or head and neck cancer.

The CDR3 has 15 residues. CDR1 is WSHSY, CDR2 SAAADI, per germline. Trimming at V came to 4 bases and at J to 4 bases, leaving 6 bases not matched to a gene. Findings and caveats of the study: CD4+ and CD8+ T cells in blood underwent clonal expansion by week 6 at 0.1 to 3.0 mg/kg.

Material: CD4+ or CD8+ T cells sorted from blood, obtained in a trial of the OX40 agonist ivuxolimab. This sequence was found in an adult with an advanced solid tumor such as melanoma, head and neck, liver or kidney cancer. V is TRBV10-2 and J is TRBJ1-2; 10 bases are shared with TRBD1. Here the CDR3 reads CASSGDRGRSYGYTF. CDR3 nucleotide sequence: TGCGCCAGCAGTGGCGACAGGGGGCGGTCCTATGGCTACACCTTC.